This T cell receptor beta chain derives from a study of blood T cells in healthy people across ages. Study-level findings and limits: Older individuals had lower TCR beta diversity per million T cells (the decline was roughly linear). In long-lived donors, naive CD4+ cell counts and diversity exceeded those of aged donors.

With a J-beta primer mix and a sample-barcoded 5' primer, a second PCR ran about 6 to 11 cycles. Unique molecular identifiers of 12 random nucleotides labeled each cDNA. MiXCR, applied by TCRdb to the 5' RACE reads, yields one record per CDR3 protein. The profile shows hundreds of thousands of distinct CDR3 sequences, under 30% of them singletons. Trimming took 5 bases from V and 7 from J; bases not matched to a gene: 2. The length of the CDR3 is 12 residues. Germline lookup yields CDR1 GTSNPN and CDR2 SVGIG (reference sequence). Each individual donor underwent a draw of about 9.1 milliliters of peripheral blood. This clonotype turned up a few times. The antigen remains unidentified.

The sequence was obtained from a woman older than 75 in good health. J is TRBJ2-2 and V is TRBV30; 9 nucleotides line up with TRBD1. Sequencing was done on a sample of blood. As DNA, the CDR3 is TGTGCCTGGGGACAGGGGAACGGGGAGCTGTTTTTT. It codes for CAWGQGNGELFF.